Listed below are T cell receptor beta chains from one sample, sequenced in a study of naive and memory T cell subsets. TCRdb reprocessed the UMI-ligation and nested PCR reads via MiXCR and lists one record per CDR3 protein. The sample lists 120,000 to 150,000 distinct CDR3 sequences; about a sixth were seen once. The sample comprised naive CD4+ T cells from blood. Every receptor here comes from a human donor in good health. The CDR3 runs from the conserved cysteine through the conserved F or W. D genes are given only for firm matches. Expanded clones get a size class; other rows say once, few or many, or leave the size out.

d_call	clone_size	v_call	j_call	cdr3_aa	cdr3_nt
.	.	TRBV7-3	TRBJ1-5	CASSGTGGDQPQHF	TGTGCCAGCAGCGGAACAGGCGGAGATCAGCCCCAGCATTTT
.	many	TRBV18	TRBJ2-3	CASSPSLEDTQYF	TGTGCCAGCTCACCCAGCTTGGAAGATACGCAGTATTTT
.	few	TRBV2	TRBJ2-2	CASSLQIRQYTGELFF	TGTGCCAGCAGCTTACAAATAAGACAGTACACCGGGGAGCTGTTTTTT
.	.	TRBV5-1	TRBJ2-5	CASKWGTGQETQYF	TGCGCCAGCAAATGGGGAACAGGGCAAGAGACCCAGTACTTC
.	few	TRBV12-3/TRBV12-4	TRBJ1-2	CASSFRRGTNYGYTF	TGTGCCAGCAGTTTTCGGAGAGGAACTAACTATGGCTACACCTTC
TRBD2	few	TRBV9	TRBJ2-2	CASSSVLAGLRAGELFF	TGTGCCAGCAGCAGCGTCCTAGCGGGGCTTAGGGCTGGGGAGCTGTTTTTT
TRBD1	few	TRBV7-2	TRBJ2-7	CASTRGTGYSYEQYF	TGTGCCAGCACAAGGGGGACAGGGTATAGTTACGAGCAGTACTTC
TRBD2	.	TRBV10-3	TRBJ2-7	CAISGGDPYEQYF	TGTGCCATCAGCGGGGGGGACCCCTACGAGCAGTACTTC
TRBD2	few	TRBV20-1	TRBJ2-7	CSARESGGRYEQYF	TGCAGTGCTAGAGAGAGCGGGGGCCGTTACGAGCAGTACTTC
TRBD1	few	TRBV6-5	TRBJ1-4	CASAGTGTNEKLFF	TGTGCCAGCGCCGGGACAGGCACTAATGAAAAACTGTTTTTT
TRBD1	few	TRBV7-2	TRBJ1-5	CASSLARGNQPQHF	TGTGCCAGCAGCTTAGCCAGGGGGAATCAGCCCCAGCATTTT
TRBD2	few	TRBV12-3/TRBV12-4	TRBJ2-3	CASSWGGRHTDTQYF	TGTGCCAGCAGTTGGGGGGGGAGGCACACAGATACGCAGTATTTT
.	.	TRBV7-3	TRBJ2-2	CASSLLGETGELFF	TGTGCCAGCAGCTTATTAGGTGAAACCGGGGAGCTGTTTTTT
TRBD2	.	TRBV12-3/TRBV12-4	TRBJ2-5	CASSLVPAPGGGQETQYF	TGTGCCAGCAGTTTAGTCCCCGCCCCGGGGGGAGGGCAAGAGACCCAGTACTTC
.	.	TRBV29-1	TRBJ2-1	CSVLGSGTALYNEQFF	TGCAGCGTTCTGGGTAGCGGGACAGCCCTGTACAATGAGCAGTTCTTC
.	.	TRBV7-3	TRBJ2-1	CASSPPYRDNEQFF	TGTGCCAGCAGCCCACCCTACCGCGACAATGAGCAGTTCTTC
TRBD2	.	TRBV4-2	TRBJ2-1	CASSQDLAGGYNEQFF	TGTGCCAGCAGCCAAGACCTAGCGGGAGGATACAATGAGCAGTTCTTC
.	.	TRBV10-3	TRBJ2-5	CAITPGRSAETQYF	TGTGCCATCACCCCAGGGCGGTCGGCGGAGACCCAGTACTTC
TRBD1	.	TRBV30	TRBJ2-4	CAWGPGTGIQYF	TGTGCCTGGGGTCCCGGGACAGGGATTCAGTACTTC
TRBD1	many	TRBV6-1	TRBJ2-7	CASKPGQGTYEQYF	TGTGCCAGCAAACCGGGACAGGGGACGTACGAGCAGTACTTC
.	few	TRBV20-1	TRBJ2-1	CSARRLANPPLNEQFF	TGCAGTGCTAGAAGGCTAGCCAACCCACCCCTCAATGAGCAGTTCTTC
.	.	TRBV28	TRBJ1-1	CASSLVPEAFF	TGTGCCAGCAGTTTAGTTCCTGAAGCTTTCTTT
.	few	TRBV20-1	TRBJ2-3	CSARGAGTDTQYF	TGCAGTGCAAGGGGAGCGGGCACAGATACGCAGTATTTT
.	.	TRBV5-1	TRBJ2-3	CASSLALDTQYF	TGCGCCAGCAGCTTGGCCTTAGATACGCAGTATTTT
.	few	TRBV7-2	TRBJ2-1	CASSLGSSYAVKFF	TGTGCCAGCAGCTTAGGTTCCAGTTACGCCGTCAAGTTCTTC
TRBD1	few	TRBV7-9	TRBJ2-5	CASSQGQGKETQYF	TGTGCCAGCAGCCAGGGACAGGGAAAAGAGACCCAGTACTTC
.	many	TRBV20-1	TRBJ2-7	CSARDPAVYDEQYF	TGCAGTGCTAGAGATCCAGCGGTATACGACGAGCAGTACTTC
TRBD1	.	TRBV19	TRBJ2-4	CASSIQGTVAIIQYF	TGTGCCAGTAGTATACAAGGGACAGTCGCAATCATTCAGTACTTC
TRBD2	.	TRBV24-1	TRBJ2-3	CATSPAGGTDTQYF	TGTGCCACCAGTCCAGCGGGAGGCACAGATACGCAGTATTTT
TRBD2	.	TRBV29-1	TRBJ2-7	CSVGAGTSGNEQYF	TGCAGCGTTGGGGCCGGGACTAGCGGGAACGAGCAGTACTTC
TRBD1	.	TRBV24-1	TRBJ2-2	CATSDSRTGRTGELFF	TGTGCCACCAGTGATTCGCGGACAGGGCGGACCGGGGAGCTGTTTTTT
TRBD2	many	TRBV12-3/TRBV12-4	TRBJ2-1	CASSLLAGAYNEQFF	TGTGCCAGCAGTTTACTAGCGGGAGCCTACAATGAGCAGTTCTTC
TRBD2	.	TRBV12-5	TRBJ2-4	CASGFHAGGPTYVQYF	TGTGCTAGTGGTTTTCACGCGGGAGGGCCTACTTACGTTCAGTACTTC
.	few	TRBV7-9	TRBJ2-4	CASSPSRTAGAKNIQYF	TGTGCCAGCAGCCCCAGCCGGACTGCGGGGGCCAAAAACATTCAGTACTTC
TRBD2	few	TRBV7-9	TRBJ2-2	CASSLSGGYTGELFF	TGTGCCAGCAGCTTATCGGGAGGCTACACCGGGGAGCTGTTTTTT
TRBD2	.	TRBV27	TRBJ2-3	CASSGTTSDTQYF	TGTGCCAGCAGTGGGACTACCTCAGATACGCAGTATTTT
.	.	TRBV11-1	TRBJ2-1	CASSHLYNEQFF	TGTGCCAGCAGCCATTTATACAATGAGCAGTTCTTC
.	.	TRBV20-1	TRBJ2-7	CSAGRSGSYEQYF	TGCAGTGCCGGCCGAAGCGGCAGCTACGAGCAGTACTTC
.	few	TRBV29-1	TRBJ2-7	CSISEGVESEQYF	TGCAGCATTTCGGAGGGAGTAGAGTCCGAGCAGTACTTC
.	few	TRBV10-3	TRBJ1-3	CAIKGASGNTIYF	TGTGCCATCAAAGGGGCTTCTGGAAACACCATATATTTT
.	.	TRBV21-1	TRBJ1-5	CASSPRQKPNQPQHF	TGTGCCAGCAGCCCTCGGCAGAAGCCTAATCAGCCCCAGCATTTT
TRBD2	few	TRBV12-3/TRBV12-4	TRBJ2-7	CASSYTGTSSGEQYF	TGTGCCAGCAGTTACACCGGGACTAGCTCAGGCGAGCAGTACTTC
TRBD1	.	TRBV28	TRBJ2-7	CASWGQTYEQYF	TGTGCCAGCTGGGGACAGACCTACGAGCAGTACTTC
TRBD2	.	TRBV6-2/TRBV6-3	TRBJ2-7	CASSSRITGTSGSTWSHEQYF	TGTGCCAGCAGTTCTCGCATTACCGGGACTAGCGGGAGCACCTGGTCCCACGAGCAGTACTTC
TRBD2	.	TRBV7-2	TRBJ2-7	CASSLAGGKYEQYF	TGTGCCAGCAGCTTAGCGGGAGGGAAGTACGAGCAGTACTTC
TRBD2	few	TRBV29-1	TRBJ2-5	CSAFGRLAGGRVQETQYF	TGCAGCGCCTTTGGCCGACTAGCGGGAGGGAGAGTCCAAGAGACCCAGTACTTC
.	few	TRBV7-9	TRBJ2-1	CASSLSPGHNEQFF	TGTGCCAGCAGCTTATCCCCAGGCCACAATGAGCAGTTCTTC
TRBD1	few	TRBV24-1	TRBJ2-1	CATSDSGTGVNEQFF	TGTGCCACCAGTGATAGCGGGACAGGGGTAAATGAGCAGTTCTTC
.	few	TRBV12-3/TRBV12-4	TRBJ2-1	CASTVGTLGIDEQFF	TGTGCCAGCACCGTGGGGACTCTGGGAATCGATGAGCAGTTCTTC
.	few	TRBV29-1	TRBJ1-5	CSVEGTNTGGNQPQHF	TGCAGCGTTGAAGGGACGAATACGGGGGGAAATCAGCCCCAGCATTTT
TRBD1	.	TRBV7-9	TRBJ2-3	CASSIGTGGDTQYF	TGTGCCAGCAGCATCGGGACAGGGGGAGATACGCAGTATTTT